The T cell receptor beta chain described here comes from a study of high-grade serous ovarian cancer treatment subgroups. Study-level information: Mean per sample: about 14,000 reads, around 7,300 unique TCR beta rearrangements. Broader study findings: These tumor repertoires lack spatial information from bulk sequencing. Clonal relatedness tracked neoantigen level, and by trend copy number and mutation load. Different patients shared almost no repertoire; same-patient tumors shared about 0.095 to 0.79.

With respect to this clone: Its antigen remains unknown.

Generated by immunoSEQ multiplex PCR, the TCRdb table keeps only in-frame clones and is missing some. The table lists 15,000 to 20,000 clones, almost 75% of them singletons, with more than 3.5% in the top ten. Tumor tissue was taken before any definitive surgery or chemotherapy was given. The receptor's source is a human donor with high-grade serous ovarian cancer. The sample was tumor tissue.

In DNA form, the CDR3 reads TGTGCCAGCAGCTTAGGGCGGCACCAGCCCCAGCATTTT. Amino acid sequence: CASSLGRHQPQHF. V and J are TRBV11-3 and TRBJ1-5, with no clear D. V gave up 1 base and J gave up 7 bases, with 8 bases separating them. Germline V gene sequence: CDR1 SGHNT, CDR2 YENEEA. The CDR3 runs to 13 residues.